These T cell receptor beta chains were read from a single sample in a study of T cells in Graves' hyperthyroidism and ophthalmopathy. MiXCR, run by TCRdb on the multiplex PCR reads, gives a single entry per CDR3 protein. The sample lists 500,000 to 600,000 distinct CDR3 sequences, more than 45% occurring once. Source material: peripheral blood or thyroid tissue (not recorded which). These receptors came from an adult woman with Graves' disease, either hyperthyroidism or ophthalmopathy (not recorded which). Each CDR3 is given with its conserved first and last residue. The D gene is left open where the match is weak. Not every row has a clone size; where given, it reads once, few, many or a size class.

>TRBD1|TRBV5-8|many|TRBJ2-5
CASSAQGVETQYF
TGTGCCAGCAGCGCTCAGGGGGTTGAGACCCAGTACTTC
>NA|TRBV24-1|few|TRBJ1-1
CATRPQGVSTEAFF
TGTGCCACCCGACCCCAGGGCGTGAGCACTGAAGCTTTCTTT
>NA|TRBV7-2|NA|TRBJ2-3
CASSGDFSTDTQYF
TGTGCCAGCAGTGGGGATTTCAGCACAGATACGCAGTATTTT
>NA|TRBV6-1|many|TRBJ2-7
CASGRDTTYEQYF
TGTGCCAGCGGCCGGGACACAACCTACGAGCAGTACTTC
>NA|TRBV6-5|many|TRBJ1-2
CASSYGQLNYGYTF
TGTGCCAGCAGTTATGGGCAGCTTAACTATGGCTACACCTTC
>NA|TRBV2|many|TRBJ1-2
CASSYDMGNYGYTF
TGTGCCAGCAGCTACGACATGGGTAACTATGGCTACACCTTC
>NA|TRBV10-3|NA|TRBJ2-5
CAISEGMMETQYF
TGTGCCATCAGTGAGGGGATGATGGAGACCCAGTACTTC
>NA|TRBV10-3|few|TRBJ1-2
CAIRGSGGSSYGYTF
TGTGCCATCAGAGGTTCGGGGGGATCGAGCTATGGCTACACCTTC
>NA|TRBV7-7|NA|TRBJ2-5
CARTPSGAETQYF
TGTGCTAGGACCCCCTCTGGGGCGGAGACCCAGTACTTC
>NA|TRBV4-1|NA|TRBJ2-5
CASSLVQAGPTQYF
TGCGCCAGCAGCCTAGTCCAGGCCGGGCCGACCCAGTACTTC
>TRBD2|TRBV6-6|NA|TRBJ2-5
CASSPSVTSGGETQYF
TGTGCCAGCAGTCCCTCTGTTACTAGCGGCGGAGAGACCCAGTACTTC
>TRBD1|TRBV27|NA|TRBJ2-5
CASSRTGSETQYF
TGTGCCAGCAGCCGGACAGGAAGCGAGACCCAGTACTTC
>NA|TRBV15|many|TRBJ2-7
CATSSVRFHEQYF
TGTGCCACCAGCAGTGTGAGGTTCCACGAGCAGTACTTC
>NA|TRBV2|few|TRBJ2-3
CASKSWSTDTQYF
TGTGCCAGCAAATCTTGGAGCACAGATACGCAGTATTTT
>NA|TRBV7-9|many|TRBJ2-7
CASSFEQSYEQYF
TGTGCCAGCAGCTTCGAGCAGTCCTACGAGCAGTACTTC
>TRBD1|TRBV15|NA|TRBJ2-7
CASSRNRGRGYEQYF
TGTGCCAGCAGCAGAAACAGGGGGCGAGGGTACGAGCAGTACTTC
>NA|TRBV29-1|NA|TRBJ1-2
CSSPLGAGTGYTF
TGCAGCTCACCACTGGGTGCAGGGACCGGCTACACCTTC
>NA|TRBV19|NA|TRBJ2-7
CASREGTELYEQYF
TGTGCCAGTCGAGAGGGAACAGAACTCTACGAGCAGTACTTC
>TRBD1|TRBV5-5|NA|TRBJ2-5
CASSSTGTEETQYF
TGTGCCAGCAGCTCAACCGGGACAGAAGAGACCCAGTACTTC
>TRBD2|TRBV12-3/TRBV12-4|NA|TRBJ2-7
CASRPGLAGGPIHEQYF
TGTGCCAGCAGGCCGGGACTAGCGGGAGGGCCGATACACGAGCAGTACTTC
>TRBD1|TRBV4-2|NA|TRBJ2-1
CASSPGGTGGTEQFF
TGTGCCAGCAGCCCGGGCGGGACAGGGGGCACTGAGCAGTTCTTC
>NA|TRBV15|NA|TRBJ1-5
CATSRSVVGSIKNQPQHF
TGTGCCACCAGCAGATCGGTTGTGGGCTCAATTAAGAATCAGCCCCAGCATTTT
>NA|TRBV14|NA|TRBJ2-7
CASSQGRVPYEQYF
TGTGCCAGCAGCCAAGGACGGGTTCCCTACGAGCAGTACTTC
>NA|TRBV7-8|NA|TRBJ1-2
CASSPAGVYTEANYGYTF
TGTGCCAGCAGCCCCGCCGGGGTTTATACTGAAGCTAACTATGGCTACACCTTC
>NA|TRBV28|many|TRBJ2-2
CASSPGVNRIGELFF
TGTGCCAGCAGTCCCGGTGTTAATCGGATCGGGGAGCTGTTTTTT
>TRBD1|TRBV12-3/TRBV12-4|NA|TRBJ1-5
CASTIRDRGGNQPQHF
TGTGCCAGCACTATTCGGGACAGGGGAGGGAATCAGCCCCAGCATTTT
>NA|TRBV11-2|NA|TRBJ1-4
CASARDWAKKQFF
TGTGCCAGCGCTCGGGATTGGGCGAAGAAGCAGTTTTTT
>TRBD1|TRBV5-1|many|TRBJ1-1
CASSWGQGGESTEAFF
TGCGCCAGCAGCTGGGGACAGGGCGGGGAGAGCACTGAAGCTTTCTTT
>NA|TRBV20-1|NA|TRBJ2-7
CSARADREQYF
TGCAGTGCTCGAGCGGATAGGGAGCAGTACTTC